The text below deals with one TCR beta chain. Its antigen is unknown. The same CDR3 also results from other DNA sequences found in this sample. This entry is derived from a study of T cell responses to AZD1222 COVID-19 vaccine. Whole-study context: Second-dose intervals near 4 or 12 weeks were combined.

Assay used: immunoSEQ multiplex PCR; TCRdb lists only in-frame clones, some missing. The table lists 80,000 to 130,000 clones, 80% to 90% of them singletons. Study-level results: Researchers took repertoire samples only after the peak T cell response had come. Mapped onto spike, vaccine-associated CD4 TCRs spanned it and were dominant at 160-218 and 743-854.

Here the sequenced sample was peripheral blood, taken on day 0 of AZD1222 vaccination. This receptor was identified in an adult in good health.

The CDR3 bases are TGTGCCAGTAGGGTTGGGCGGGGGAACACCGGGGAGCTGTTTTTT. Its translation: CASRVGRGNTGELFF. This chain uses TRBV19 with TRBJ2-2; a weak D match, TRBD2 (6 bases). The CDR3 has 15 amino acids. Per germline, CDR1 LNHDA and CDR2 SQIVND (reference sequence). V lost 6 bases, J lost 1 base, and 12 bases lay in between.